This T cell receptor beta chain appears in the sequencing data of a study of shared clonotypes between healthy human individuals. Overall study context: A donor's plate count was three for CD4 naive and three for CD4 memory; CD8 naive had two and CD8 memory one.

Splitting of each subset's genomic DNA was done evenly across several immunoSEQ plates. Assay used: immunoSEQ multiplex PCR; TCRdb lists only in-frame clones, some missing. The sample lists 2 million to 2.5 million clones; about 95% were seen once. The CDR3 has 15 residues. The germline V gene has CDR1 LGHNA and CDR2 YSLEER. With V trimmed by 1 base and J by 4 bases, 4 bases remained unmatched. All participating donors were Caucasian adults from Nashville, Tennessee. The source is a man aged 18 to 29 in good health. Sequenced material: naive CD4+ T cells sorted from blood. Subset of the sample: CD45RA+ positively selected. The gene calls are TRBV4-3 and TRBJ2-7, with 10 bases identical to TRBD2. CDR3 nucleotide sequence: TGCGCCAGCAGCCAAGGGGCTAGCGGGAGTTACGAGCAGTACTTC. Translating it yields CASSQGASGSYEQYF.